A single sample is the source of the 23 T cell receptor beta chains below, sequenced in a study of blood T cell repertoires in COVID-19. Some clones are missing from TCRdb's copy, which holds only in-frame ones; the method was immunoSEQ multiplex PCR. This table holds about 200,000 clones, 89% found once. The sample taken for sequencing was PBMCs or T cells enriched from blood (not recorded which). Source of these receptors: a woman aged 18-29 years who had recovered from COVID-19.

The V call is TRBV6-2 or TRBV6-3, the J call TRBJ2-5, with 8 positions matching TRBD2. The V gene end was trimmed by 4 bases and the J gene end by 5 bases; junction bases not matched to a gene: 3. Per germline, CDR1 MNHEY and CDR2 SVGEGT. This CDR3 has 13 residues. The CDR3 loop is CASSSGGRETQYF. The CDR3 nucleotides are TGTGCCAGCAGTTCGGGGGGGCGGGAGACCCAGTACTTC.

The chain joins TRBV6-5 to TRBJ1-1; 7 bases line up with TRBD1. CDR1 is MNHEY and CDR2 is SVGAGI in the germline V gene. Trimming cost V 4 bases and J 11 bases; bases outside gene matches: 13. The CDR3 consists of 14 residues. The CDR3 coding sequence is TGTGCCAGCAGTTCTGTACAGGGGATAACTATGGCTTTCTTT. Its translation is CASSSVQGITMAFF.

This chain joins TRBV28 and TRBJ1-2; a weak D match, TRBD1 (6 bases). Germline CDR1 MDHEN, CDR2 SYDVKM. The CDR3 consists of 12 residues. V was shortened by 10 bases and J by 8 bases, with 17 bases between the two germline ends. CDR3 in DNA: TGTGCCACCGGACGGACAGTCGGGGGCTACACCTTC. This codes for CATGRTVGGYTF.

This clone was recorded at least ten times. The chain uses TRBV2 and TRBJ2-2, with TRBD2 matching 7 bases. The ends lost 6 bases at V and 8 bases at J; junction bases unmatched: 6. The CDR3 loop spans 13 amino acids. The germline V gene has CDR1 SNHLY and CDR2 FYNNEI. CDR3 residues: CASSREALGELFF. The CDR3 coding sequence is TGTGCCAGCAGCCGGGAGGCGCTGGGGGAGCTGTTTTTT.

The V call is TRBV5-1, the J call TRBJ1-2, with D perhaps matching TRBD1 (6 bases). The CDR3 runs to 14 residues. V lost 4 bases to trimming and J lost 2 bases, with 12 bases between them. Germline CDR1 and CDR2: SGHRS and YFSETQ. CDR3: CASSPGGANYGYTF. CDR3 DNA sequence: TGCGCCAGCAGCCCGGGGGGGGCGAACTATGGCTACACCTTC.

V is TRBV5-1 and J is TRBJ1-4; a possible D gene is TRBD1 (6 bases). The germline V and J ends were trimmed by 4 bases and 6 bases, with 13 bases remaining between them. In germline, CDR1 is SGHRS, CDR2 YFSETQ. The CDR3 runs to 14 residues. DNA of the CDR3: TGCGCCAGCAGCCTGAGGGCAGGGGATGAAAAACTGTTTTTT. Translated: CASSLRAGDEKLFF.

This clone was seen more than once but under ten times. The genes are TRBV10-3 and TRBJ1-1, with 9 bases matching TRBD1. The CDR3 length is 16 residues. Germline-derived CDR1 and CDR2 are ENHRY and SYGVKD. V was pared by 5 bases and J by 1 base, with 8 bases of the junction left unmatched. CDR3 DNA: TGTGCCATCAGTCAAGGGAAGACAGGGGGGAACACTGAAGCTTTCTTT. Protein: CAISQGKTGGNTEAFF.

The CDR3 here is CAWSVGVVSLAEAFF. CDR3 nucleotide sequence: TGTGCCTGGAGTGTAGGGGTGGTCAGCTTGGCTGAAGCTTTCTTT. The rearrangement joins TRBV30 to TRBJ1-1; D may be TRBD1 (5 bases). V dropped 0 bases and J dropped 6 bases, with 17 bases sitting between them. CDR3 length: 15 residues. Per the germline V gene, CDR1 is GTSNPN and CDR2 is SVGIG (reference sequence).

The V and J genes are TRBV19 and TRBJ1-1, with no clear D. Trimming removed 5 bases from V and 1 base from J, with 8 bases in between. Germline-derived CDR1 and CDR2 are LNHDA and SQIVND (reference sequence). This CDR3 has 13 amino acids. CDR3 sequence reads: CASSLARNTEAFF. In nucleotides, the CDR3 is TGTGCCAGTAGTTTGGCCCGGAACACTGAAGCTTTCTTT. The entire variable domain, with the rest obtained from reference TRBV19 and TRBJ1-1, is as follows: DGGITQSPKYLFRKEGQNVTLSCEQNLNHDAMYWYRQDPGQGLRLIYYSQIVNDFQKGDIAEGYSVSREKKESFPLTVTSAQKNPTAFYLCASSLARNTEAFFGQGTRLTVV.

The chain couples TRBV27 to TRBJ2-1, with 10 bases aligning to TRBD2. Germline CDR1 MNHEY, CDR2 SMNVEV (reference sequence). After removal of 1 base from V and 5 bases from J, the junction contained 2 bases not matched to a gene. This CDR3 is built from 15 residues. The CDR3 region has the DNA TGTGCCAGCAGTTTATGGAGCGGGGGGGACAATGAGCAGTTCTTC. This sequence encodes CASSLWSGGDNEQFF.

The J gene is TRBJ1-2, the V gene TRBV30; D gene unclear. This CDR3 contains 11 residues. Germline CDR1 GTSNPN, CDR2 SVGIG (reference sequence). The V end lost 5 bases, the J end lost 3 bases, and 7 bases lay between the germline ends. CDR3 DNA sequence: TGTGCCTGGTCCCTTCACTATGGCTACACCTTC. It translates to CAWSLHYGYTF. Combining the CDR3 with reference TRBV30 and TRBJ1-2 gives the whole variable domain SQTIHQWPATLVQPVGSPLSLECTVEGTSNPNLYWYRQAAGRGLQLLFYSVGIGQISSEVPQNLSASRPQDRQFILSSKKLLLSDSGFYLCAWSLHYGYTFGSGTRLTVV.

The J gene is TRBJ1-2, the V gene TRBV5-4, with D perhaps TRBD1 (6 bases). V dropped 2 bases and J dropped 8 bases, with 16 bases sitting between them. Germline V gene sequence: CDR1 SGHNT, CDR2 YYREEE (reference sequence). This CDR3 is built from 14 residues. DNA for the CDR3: TGTGCCAGCAGCTTTCGGACAGACGGGTACGGCTACACCTTC. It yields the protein CASSFRTDGYGYTF.

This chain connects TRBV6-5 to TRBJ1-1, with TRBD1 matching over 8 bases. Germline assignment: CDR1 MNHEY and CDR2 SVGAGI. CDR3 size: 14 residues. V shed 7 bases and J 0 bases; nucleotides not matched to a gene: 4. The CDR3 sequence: CASTGQGVNTEAFF. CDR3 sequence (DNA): TGTGCCAGCACCGGACAGGGAGTGAACACTGAAGCTTTCTTT.

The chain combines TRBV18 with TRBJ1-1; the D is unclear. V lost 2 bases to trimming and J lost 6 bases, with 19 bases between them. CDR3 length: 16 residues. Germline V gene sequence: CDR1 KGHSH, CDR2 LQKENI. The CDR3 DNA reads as TGTGCCAGCTCACCATTAATAAACAGTGGTTCCGCTGAAGCTTTCTTT. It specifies CASSPLINSGSAEAFF.

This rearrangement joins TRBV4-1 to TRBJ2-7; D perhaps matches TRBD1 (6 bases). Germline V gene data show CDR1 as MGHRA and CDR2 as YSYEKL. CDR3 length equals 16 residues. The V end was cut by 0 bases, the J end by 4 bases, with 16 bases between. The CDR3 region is CASSQDSGTIGYEQYF. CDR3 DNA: TGCGCCAGCAGCCAAGATTCCGGGACAATCGGTTACGAGCAGTACTTC.

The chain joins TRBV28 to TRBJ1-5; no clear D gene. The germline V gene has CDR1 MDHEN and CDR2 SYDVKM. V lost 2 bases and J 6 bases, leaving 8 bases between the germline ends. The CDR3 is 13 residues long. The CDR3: CASSLGSGQPQHF. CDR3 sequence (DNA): TGTGCCAGCAGTTTAGGTTCAGGTCAGCCCCAGCATTTT.

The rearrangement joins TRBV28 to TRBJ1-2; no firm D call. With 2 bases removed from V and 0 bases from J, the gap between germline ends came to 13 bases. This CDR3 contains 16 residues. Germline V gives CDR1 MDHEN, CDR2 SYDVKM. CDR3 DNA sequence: TGTGCCAGCAGTTTAATTGTGGCCCGTCCTAACTATGGCTACACCTTC. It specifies CASSLIVARPNYGYTF.

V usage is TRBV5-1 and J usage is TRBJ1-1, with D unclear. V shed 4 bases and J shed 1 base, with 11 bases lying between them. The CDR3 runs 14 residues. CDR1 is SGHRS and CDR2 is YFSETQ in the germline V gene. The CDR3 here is CASSPRFWNTEAFF. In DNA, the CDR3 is TGCGCCAGCAGCCCGCGGTTTTGGAACACTGAAGCTTTCTTT.

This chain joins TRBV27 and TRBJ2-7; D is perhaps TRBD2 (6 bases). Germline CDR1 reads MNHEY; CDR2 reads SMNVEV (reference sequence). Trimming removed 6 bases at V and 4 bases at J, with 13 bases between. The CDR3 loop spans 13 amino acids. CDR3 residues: CASSPNGGYEQYF. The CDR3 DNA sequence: TGTGCCAGCAGCCCAAACGGGGGTTACGAGCAGTACTTC.

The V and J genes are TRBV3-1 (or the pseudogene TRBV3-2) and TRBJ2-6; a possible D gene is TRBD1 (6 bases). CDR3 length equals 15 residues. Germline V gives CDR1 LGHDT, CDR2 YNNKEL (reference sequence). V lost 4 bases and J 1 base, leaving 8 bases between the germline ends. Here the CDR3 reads CASSLRGSGANVLTF. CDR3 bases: TGTGCCAGCAGCCTCAGGGGATCTGGGGCCAACGTCCTGACTTTC.

CDR3 coding DNA: TGTGCCACCAGCCCCGGGACAATGAACACTGAAGCTTTCTTT. Translation gives CATSPGTMNTEAFF. The chain has TRBV24-1 and TRBJ1-1; weak D call: TRBD1 (6 bases). The germline CDR1 and CDR2 sequences are KGHDR and SFDVKD. This CDR3 contains 14 residues. Trimming cost V 7 bases and J 0 bases, with 11 bases left between them.

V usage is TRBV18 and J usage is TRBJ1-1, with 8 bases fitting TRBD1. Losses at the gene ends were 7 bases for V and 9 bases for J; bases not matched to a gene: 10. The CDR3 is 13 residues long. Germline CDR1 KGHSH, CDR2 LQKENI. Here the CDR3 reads CASYEGRGRQAFF. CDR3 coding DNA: TGTGCCAGCTACGAGGGCAGGGGGCGTCAAGCTTTCTTT. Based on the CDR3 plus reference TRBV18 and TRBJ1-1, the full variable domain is NAGVMQNPRHLVRRRGQEARLRCSPMKGHSHVYWYRQLPEEGLKFMVYLQKENIIDESGMPKERFSAEFPKEGPSILRIQQVVRGDSAAYFCASYEGRGRQAFFGQGTRLTVV.

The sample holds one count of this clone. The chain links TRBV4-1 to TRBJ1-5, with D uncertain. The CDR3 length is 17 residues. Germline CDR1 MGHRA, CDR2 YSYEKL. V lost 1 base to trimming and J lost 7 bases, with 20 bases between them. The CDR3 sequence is CASSQGTRAGSLQPQHF. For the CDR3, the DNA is TGCGCCAGCAGCCAAGGAACCCGGGCGGGTTCCCTGCAGCCCCAGCATTTT.